This paragraph covers one T cell receptor (beta chain) sequence. This CDR3 is built from 15 residues. CDR1 and CDR2 (germline): SGHKS, YYEKEE (reference sequence). Trimming removed 4 bases from V and 0 bases from J, with 13 bases in between. This sample is part of a study of identical twins. Healthy Caucasian individuals made up all the donors. TCRdb reanalysed the 5' RACE reads using MiXCR and keeps one entry per CDR3 protein. The sample gives 1,800,000 or so distinct CDR3 sequences, more than 30% of which show up once; over 0.25% is in the top ten. The chain joins TRBV5-5 to TRBJ1-1; TRBD1 might be the D (5 bases). The sequence came from a newborn girl in good health. The material sequenced was cord blood. Here the CDR3 reads CASSLTTALNTEAFF. CDR3 DNA sequence: TGTGCCAGCAGCCTCACGACAGCTCTGAACACTGAAGCTTTCTTT.